These 3 T cell receptor beta chains were all obtained from the same sample, sequenced in a study of blood T cell repertoires in COVID-19. Only in-frame clones appear in the TCRdb table, and some are missing; sequencing was by immunoSEQ multiplex PCR. Among approximately 77,000 clones listed, approximately 85% were seen once. The sequenced sample was peripheral blood. All receptors derive from a man between 45 and 60 years old with COVID-19, enrolled during active disease.

V usage is TRBV6-5 and J usage is TRBJ1-5; D gene ambiguous. The CDR3 runs 13 residues. The germline CDR1 and CDR2 sequences are MNHEY and SVGAGI. V dropped 3 bases and J dropped 3 bases, with 6 bases sitting between them. In nucleotides, the CDR3 is TGTGCCAGCAGTTATTCGGTCAATCAGCCCCAGCATTTT. It codes for CASSYSVNQPQHF.

The chain combines TRBV5-1 with TRBJ2-1; no firm D call. The germline V gene has CDR1 SGHRS and CDR2 YFSETQ. The CDR3 covers 14 residues. Trimming left V 0 bases short and J 6 bases short, with 10 bases between. In DNA, the CDR3 is TGCGCCAGCAGCTTGGCCCTCGCAGGCAATGAGCAGTTCTTC. Encoded protein: CASSLALAGNEQFF.

This chain links TRBV4-2 with TRBJ2-7; TRBD1 matches at 8 bases. Germline-derived CDR1 and CDR2 are LGHNA and YNFKEQ. After removal of 4 bases from V and 1 base from J, the junction contained 18 bases not matched to a gene. This CDR3 comprises 19 residues. The CDR3 region is CASSPQPPGQGAISYEQYF. The DNA of the CDR3 is TGTGCCAGCAGCCCCCAACCCCCCGGACAGGGTGCTATTTCCTACGAGCAGTACTTC.